This T cell receptor (beta chain) was found in a study of CD8 T cells in Susac syndrome. With random hexamers, reverse transcription was performed on 0.5 to 1 ug of RNA. TCRdb re-called the immunoSEQ multiplex PCR reads with MiXCR, one entry per CDR3 protein. The sample consists of 120,000 to 150,000 distinct CDR3 sequences, around 95% of them appearing once. The sequencing sample was made of CD4+ T cells from PBMCs. The sequence derives from a human donor with multiple sclerosis.

The CDR3, as DNA: TGTGCCAGTAGTATAAAAACTAGCGGGCACAATGAGCAGTTCTTC. Protein product: CASSIKTSGHNEQFF. The chain recombines TRBV19 with TRBJ2-1; the match to TRBD2 covers 9 bases. V was pared by 2 bases and J by 5 bases, with 4 bases of the junction left unmatched. Looked up from germline, CDR1 is LNHDA and CDR2 is SQIVND (reference sequence). This CDR3 spans 15 amino acids.